The 18 T cell receptor beta chains in this list originate from one sample, sequenced in a study of blood T cell repertoires in COVID-19. The data were produced by immunoSEQ multiplex PCR, yet TCRdb's version contains in-frame clones alone and is incomplete. The data show 25,000 to 35,000 clones, 81% seen once. Sequencing was carried out using peripheral blood. The receptors shown here come from a woman in her fifties or sixties with acute or convalescent COVID-19.

The CDR3 spells CASGNRGITEAFF. In DNA, the CDR3 is TGTGCCAGCGGAAACAGGGGGATTACTGAAGCTTTCTTT. The chain couples TRBV6-4 to TRBJ1-1, with TRBD1 matching over 8 bases. Germline V lookup: CDR1 MRHNA, CDR2 SNTAGT. V gave up 8 bases and J gave up 5 bases; unmatched junction bases: 7. CDR3 length: 13 amino acids.

This sequence joins TRBV11-2 and TRBJ2-5; D call uncertain. This CDR3 region has 12 residues. CDR1 SGHAT and CDR2 FQNNGV come from the germline V gene. Trimming removed 5 bases from V and 4 bases from J, with 8 bases in between. The CDR3 loop is CASSHLGETQYF. CDR3 in DNA: TGTGCCAGCAGCCACCTCGGAGAGACCCAGTACTTC. Drawing the rest from reference TRBV11-2 and TRBJ2-5, the complete variable domain is EAGVAQSPRYKIIEKRQSVAFWCNPISGHATLYWYQQILGQGPKLLIQFQNNGVVDDSQLPKDRFSAERLKGVDSTLKIQPAKLEDSAVYLCASSHLGETQYFGPGTRLLVL.

J is TRBJ2-7 and V is TRBV30; D gene unclear. Germline CDR1 reads GTSNPN; CDR2 reads SVGIG (reference sequence). The V end lost 5 bases, the J end lost 0 bases, and 8 bases lay between the germline ends. The CDR3 extends over 12 amino acids. The CDR3 bases are TGTGCCTGGGGTCCACACTCCTACGAGCAGTACTTC. Its translation: CAWGPHSYEQYF.

The genes are TRBV28 and TRBJ2-3; 7 bases are shared with TRBD1. The CDR3 covers 17 residues. Looked up from germline, CDR1 is MDHEN and CDR2 is SYDVKM. J lost 5 bases, V lost 3 bases, and 14 bases had no gene match. CDR3 in amino acids: CASSFPLRDSLEDTQYF. DNA of the CDR3: TGTGCCAGCAGTTTTCCCCTCAGGGACAGCTTAGAAGATACGCAGTATTTT.

The chain combines TRBV5-1 with TRBJ2-5; 8 bases match TRBD2. V shed 6 bases and J 9 bases; nucleotides not matched to a gene: 16. This CDR3 has 15 residues. Germline CDR1 reads SGHRS; CDR2 reads YFSETQ. The CDR3 DNA follows: TGCGCCAGCACCCCGGAGGCGGGGGGCCCGGGCCCCCAGTACTTC. It encodes CASTPEAGGPGPQYF.

The rearrangement joins TRBV9 to TRBJ2-4; weak D call: TRBD2 (6 bases). The CDR3 is made up of 15 amino acids. Germline loops: CDR1 SGDLS, CDR2 YYNGEE. Trimming pared 1 base from V and 0 bases from J, leaving 8 bases between. The CDR3 here is CASSVSGVAKNIQYF. The DNA of the CDR3 is TGTGCCAGCAGCGTATCGGGAGTAGCCAAAAACATTCAGTACTTC.

V gene TRBV30 combines with J gene TRBJ2-7; perhaps TRBD1 as D (6 bases). CDR3 length: 12 residues. Germline V gene lookup returns CDR1 GTSNPN and CDR2 SVGIG (reference sequence). Trimming took 3 bases from V and 4 from J, leaving 10 bases between them. The CDR3 sequence: CAWSQGFYEQYF. The CDR3 coding sequence is TGTGCCTGGAGCCAGGGGTTTTACGAGCAGTACTTC.

This clone showed up just a few times. The V gene is TRBV30, the J gene TRBJ1-5; D uncertain. This CDR3 is built from 13 residues. Trimming removed 0 bases from V and 3 bases from J, with 6 bases in between. Germline CDR1 and CDR2: GTSNPN and SVGIG (reference sequence). CDR3 sequence: CAWSVAVNQPQHF. DNA of the CDR3: TGTGCCTGGAGTGTAGCCGTCAATCAGCCCCAGCATTTT.

The V call is TRBV7-3, the J call TRBJ2-1; 8 bases are shared with TRBD2. This CDR3 region has 18 residues. V lost 5 bases, J lost 3 bases, and 15 bases stayed unmatched. CDR1 SGHTA and CDR2 FQGTGA come from the germline V gene. CDR3 nucleotides: TGTGCCAGCAGCCCAGGTCCTCCGGGACTAGGGATCTACAATGAGCAGTTCTTC. It translates to CASSPGPPGLGIYNEQFF.

This clone was observed a few times. The chain links TRBV6-5 to TRBJ1-5; 8 bases are shared with TRBD1. J lost 4 bases, V lost 6 bases, and 5 bases had no gene match. The CDR3 has 14 amino acids. Germline CDR1 MNHEY, CDR2 SVGAGI. DNA for the CDR3: TGTGCCAGCAGACCTACAGGGGGAAATCAGCCCCAGCATTTT. Translation gives CASRPTGGNQPQHF.

The CDR3 sequence is CASGQGGTEAFF. The CDR3, as DNA: TGCGCCAGCGGACAGGGCGGGACTGAAGCTTTCTTT. The V gene is TRBV5-1, the J gene TRBJ1-1, with TRBD1 matching over 8 bases. Looked up from germline, CDR1 is SGHRS and CDR2 is YFSETQ. The CDR3 has 12 amino acids. Unmatched junction bases numbered 4, after V lost 7 bases and J lost 5 bases.

The chain combines TRBV6-4 with TRBJ2-7; TRBD2 is a possible D gene (6 bases). The CDR3 consists of 15 residues. With 3 bases removed from V and 2 bases from J, the gap between germline ends came to 14 bases. Germline loops: CDR1 MRHNA, CDR2 SNTAGT. DNA of the CDR3: TGTGCCAGCAGTGATCCCCGGGGGTCCACCTACGAGCAGTACTTC. This sequence encodes CASSDPRGSTYEQYF.

The rearrangement links TRBV3-1 (or the pseudogene TRBV3-2) to TRBJ2-5, with TRBD2 matching 9 bases. The CDR3 is 16 amino acids. J lost 5 bases, V lost 0 bases, and 7 bases had no gene match. CDR1 and CDR2 (germline): LGHDT, YNNKEL (reference sequence). CDR3 nucleotides: TGTGCCAGCAGCCAAGACCCGCGGGGGGGCCGGGAGACCCAGTACTTC. This gives the protein CASSQDPRGGRETQYF.

This chain joins TRBV6-5 and TRBJ1-1; D call uncertain. CDR3 size: 13 residues. Germline values: CDR1 MNHEY, CDR2 SVGAGI. V gave up 5 bases and J gave up 5 bases, with 12 bases separating them. CDR3 DNA: TGTGCCAGCAGTAGGGAGGTTTTTACTGAAGCTTTCTTT. Its protein is CASSREVFTEAFF.

This chain links TRBV30 with TRBJ2-6, with TRBD1 as a possible D gene (6 bases). The ends were cut back, 2 bases at V and 0 bases at J, with 8 bases in the middle. The CDR3 consists of 15 residues. Germline V gene lookup returns CDR1 GTSNPN and CDR2 SVGIG (reference sequence). CDR3 sequence reads: CAWSRGGSGANVLTF. The CDR3 coding sequence is TGTGCCTGGAGTCGAGGGGGCTCTGGGGCCAACGTCCTGACTTTC.

The chain recombines TRBV19 with TRBJ2-7; 9 bases agree with TRBD2. This CDR3 region has 15 residues. Germline assignment: CDR1 LNHDA and CDR2 SQIVND (reference sequence). Trimming took 3 bases from V and 3 from J; bases not matched to a gene: 6. CDR3 DNA sequence: TGTGCCAGTAGTATGGGAGCGGGGGGAAACTACGAGCAGTACTTC. Amino acid sequence: CASSMGAGGNYEQYF.

The chain has TRBV3-1 (or the pseudogene TRBV3-2) and TRBJ1-3; no reliable D call. CDR3 length: 14 residues. The ends were cut back, 2 bases at V and 7 bases at J, with 12 bases in the middle. CDR1 and CDR2 (germline): LGHDT, YNNKEL (reference sequence). In DNA form, the CDR3 reads TGTGCCAGCAGCCAAAATCTGGGCGGGAACACCATATATTTT. Its translation: CASSQNLGGNTIYF.

This clone was detected once. The chain links TRBV5-4 to TRBJ2-2; D call uncertain. Germline values: CDR1 SGHNT, CDR2 YYREEE (reference sequence). The CDR3 has 13 residues. V shed 0 bases and J shed 7 bases, with 7 bases lying between them. The CDR3 sequence: CASSLGGGGELFF. The CDR3, as DNA: TGTGCCAGCAGCTTGGGAGGTGGCGGGGAGCTGTTTTTT.